One sample yielded the 18 T cell receptor beta chains listed below, sequenced in a study of blood T cell repertoires in COVID-19. Here immunoSEQ multiplex PCR was the method, and the copy in TCRdb shows in-frame clones only, minus some. The repertoire holds 85,000 to 100,000 clones, with roughly 84% as singletons. Sequencing was done on a sample of peripheral blood. Receptor source: a woman in her sixties or seventies with acute or convalescent COVID-19.

The V call is TRBV7-2, the J call TRBJ1-3, with D perhaps matching TRBD1 (5 bases). Germline V gene data show CDR1 as SGHTA and CDR2 as FQGNSA. This CDR3 spans 14 amino acids. Trimming shortened V by 5 bases and J by 0 bases, and 8 bases separated the two germline ends. CDR3 sequence: CASSRRGSGNTIYF. The DNA for the CDR3 is TGTGCCAGCAGCAGGAGGGGCTCTGGAAACACCATATATTTT.

This clone was counted once. The chain combines TRBV3-1 (or the pseudogene TRBV3-2) with TRBJ2-4; D gene unclear. The CDR3 contains 13 residues. Trimming pared 4 bases from V and 0 bases from J, leaving 4 bases between. The germline V gene encodes CDR1 LGHDT and CDR2 YNNKEL (reference sequence). The CDR3 DNA reads as TGTGCCAGCAGCCTACTAGCCAAAAACATTCAGTACTTC. It yields the protein CASSLLAKNIQYF.

The V gene is TRBV6-5, the J gene TRBJ1-1, with D possibly TRBD1 on 6 matching bases. The CDR3 is made up of 11 amino acids. V was trimmed by 6 bases and J by 13 bases, leaving 15 bases between them. Germline CDR1 is MNHEY and CDR2 is SVGAGI. CDR3 DNA sequence: TGTGCCAGCAGGACCACAGGGTCTGATTTCTTT. This translates into CASRTTGSDFF.

In the case of this clone: Other nucleotide sequences from this sample produce the same CDR3. V and J are TRBV15 and TRBJ1-2; D is uncertain. The ends were cut back, 3 bases at V and 0 bases at J, with 11 bases in the middle. The CDR3 runs to 15 residues. In germline, CDR1 is LNHNV, CDR2 YYDKDF (reference sequence). CDR3 DNA sequence: TGTGCCACCAGCAGGGCACGGAGCACTAACTATGGCTACACCTTC. This gives the protein CATSRARSTNYGYTF.

The V call is TRBV19, the J call TRBJ2-1; 14 bases agree with TRBD2. The germline gives CDR1 LNHDA, CDR2 SQIVND (reference sequence). Trimming took 4 bases from V and 6 from J; bases not matched to a gene: 5. This CDR3 has 16 residues. DNA of the CDR3: TGTGCCAGTAGTAGAGGGACTAGCGGGGGCGGCAATGAGCAGTTCTTC. Amino acids: CASSRGTSGGGNEQFF.

The gene calls are TRBV7-9 and TRBJ1-6; 7 bases are shared with TRBD1. This CDR3 is 16 amino acids long. Germline V gene data show CDR1 as SEHNR and CDR2 as FQNEAQ (reference sequence). The V segment lost 5 bases and the J segment 2 bases; nucleotides outside the gene matches: 6. The CDR3 coding sequence is TGTGCCAGCAGCCCCCGGACAGGCACCTATAATTCACCCCTCCACTTT. It specifies CASSPRTGTYNSPLHF.

The rearrangement uses TRBV19 and TRBJ2-3; no firm D call. The length of the CDR3 is 14 residues. The V end lost 6 bases, the J end lost 5 bases, and 15 bases lay between the germline ends. Looked up from germline, CDR1 is LNHDA and CDR2 is SQIVND (reference sequence). CDR3 protein: CASSVAARGDTQYF. For the CDR3, the DNA is TGTGCCAGTAGCGTGGCCGCCCGCGGAGATACGCAGTATTTT.

This clone appeared a few times. The chain couples TRBV11-2 to TRBJ2-7; D is unclear. CDR1 is SGHAT, CDR2 FQNNGV, per germline. Trimming shortened V by 0 bases and J by 5 bases, and 8 bases separated the two germline ends. CDR3 length: 13 residues. The CDR3 bases are TGTGCCAGCAGCTTAGATCGTCTCCACGAGCAGTACTTC. Translation: CASSLDRLHEQYF. Based on the CDR3 plus reference TRBV11-2 and TRBJ2-7, the full variable domain is EAGVAQSPRYKIIEKRQSVAFWCNPISGHATLYWYQQILGQGPKLLIQFQNNGVVDDSQLPKDRFSAERLKGVDSTLKIQPAKLEDSAVYLCASSLDRLHEQYFGPGTRLTVT.

The chain joins TRBV29-1 to TRBJ1-5; 11 bases agree with TRBD1. From germline, CDR1 is SQVTM and CDR2 ANQGSEA. The CDR3 is made up of 14 amino acids. V was pared by 6 bases and J by 6 bases, with 7 bases of the junction left unmatched. CDR3 in DNA: TGCAGCGTCAATACCGGGACAGGGGGTCAGCCCCAGCATTTT. Translating it yields CSVNTGTGGQPQHF.

This chain connects TRBV4-1 to TRBJ1-4; D gene uncertain. CDR1 and CDR2 from the germline V gene are MGHRA and YSYEKL. This CDR3 contains 15 residues. Deletions cut 0 bases from V and 7 bases from J, with 12 bases between. The CDR3 region has the DNA TGCGCCAGCAGCCAAGATACGGGTGTAGGTGAAAAACTGTTTTTT. Protein sequence: CASSQDTGVGEKLFF.

The chain recombines TRBV7-9 with TRBJ1-2; D perhaps matches TRBD1 (6 bases). The CDR3 consists of 18 residues. The V gene lost 6 bases and the J gene lost 1 base, with 24 bases spanning the gap. The germline V gene has CDR1 SEHNR and CDR2 FQNEAQ (reference sequence). Written as DNA, the CDR3 is TGTGCCAGCAGTCTTTTTCCCCCCCGCGGACAGCATAACTATGGCTACACCTTC. Translated, it gives CASSLFPPRGQHNYGYTF.

The chain recombines TRBV5-6 with TRBJ1-3, with 7 bases fitting TRBD1. Trimming took 5 bases from V and 0 from J; bases not matched to a gene: 8. The CDR3 sequence is 16 residues long. Germline CDR1 and CDR2: SGHDT and YYEEEE. CDR3 in DNA: TGTGCCAGCAGTCTCGACAGGGTTTCCTCTGGAAACACCATATATTTT. This sequence encodes CASSLDRVSSGNTIYF.

The rearrangement links TRBV19 to TRBJ1-1; the D gene is possibly TRBD1 (5 bases). Germline-derived CDR1 and CDR2 are LNHDA and SQIVND (reference sequence). The length of the CDR3 is 14 residues. V dropped 3 bases and J dropped 5 bases, with 13 bases sitting between them. Here the CDR3 reads CASSMGRWRTEAFF. The CDR3, as DNA: TGTGCCAGTAGTATGGGGCGGTGGCGGACTGAAGCTTTCTTT.

The chain joins TRBV9 to TRBJ1-1; D remains ambiguous. V was shortened by 4 bases and J by 6 bases, with 13 bases between the two germline ends. The CDR3 extends over 13 amino acids. The germline gives CDR1 SGDLS, CDR2 YYNGEE. The CDR3 is CASSPPYLSEAFF. The DNA for the CDR3 is TGTGCCAGCAGCCCACCCTATTTGTCTGAAGCTTTCTTT.

CDR3 in amino acids: CASSPRTGGVDTF. CDR3 DNA sequence: TGTGCCAGCAGCCCACGGACAGGCGGGGTTGACACCTTC. The chain employs TRBV3-1 (or the pseudogene TRBV3-2) and TRBJ1-2; 7 nucleotides agree with TRBD1. This CDR3 has 13 residues. Losses at the gene ends were 4 bases for V and 12 bases for J; bases not matched to a gene: 11. CDR1 and CDR2 (germline): LGHDT, YNNKEL (reference sequence).

The gene calls are TRBV29-1 and TRBJ1-2; tentatively, D is TRBD1 (6 bases). This CDR3 comprises 13 residues. V lost 7 bases and J lost 0, with 12 bases in between. Germline lookup yields CDR1 SQVTM and CDR2 ANQGSEA. The CDR3 sequence: CSARDTTNYGYTF. CDR3 nucleotide sequence: TGCAGCGCCAGGGACACGACTAACTATGGCTACACCTTC.

CDR3 DNA: TGTGCCAGCAGTCTGGACAGGGGCCAGGGAGGCTACACCTTC. Protein: CASSLDRGQGGYTF. The V and J genes are TRBV6-5 and TRBJ1-2; 9 bases agree with TRBD1. The V and J ends lost 5 bases and 8 bases, in that order; junction bases with no gene match: 9. CDR1 is MNHEY, CDR2 SVGAGI, per germline. The CDR3 extends over 14 amino acids.

V usage is TRBV5-6 and J usage is TRBJ2-1; D gene uncertain. Looked up from germline, CDR1 is SGHDT and CDR2 is YYEEEE. The V end was cut by 2 bases, the J end by 6 bases, with 6 bases between. This CDR3 has 12 amino acids. CDR3 sequence reads: CASSFAGNEQFF. The CDR3 coding sequence is TGTGCCAGCAGCTTCGCAGGCAATGAGCAGTTCTTC.